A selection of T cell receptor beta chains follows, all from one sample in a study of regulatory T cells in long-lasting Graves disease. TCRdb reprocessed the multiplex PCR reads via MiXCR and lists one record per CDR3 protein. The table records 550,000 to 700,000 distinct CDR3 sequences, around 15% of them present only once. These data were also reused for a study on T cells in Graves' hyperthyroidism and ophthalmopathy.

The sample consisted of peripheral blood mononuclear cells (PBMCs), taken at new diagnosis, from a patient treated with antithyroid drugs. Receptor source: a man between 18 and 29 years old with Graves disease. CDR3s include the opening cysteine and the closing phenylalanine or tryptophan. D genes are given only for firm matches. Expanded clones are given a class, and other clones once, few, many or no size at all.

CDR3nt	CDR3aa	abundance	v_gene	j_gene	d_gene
TGTGCCAGCAGCCGGGGGTTCGAGACCCAGTACTTC	CASSRGFETQYF	few	TRBV14	TRBJ2-5	.
TGTGCCAGCAGCCCTCAGGGGCGCGGGCTTGGCTACACCTTC	CASSPQGRGLGYTF	many	TRBV3-1	TRBJ1-2	.
TGCAGTGCTACCGTGACTAGCGGGATGTACAATGAGCAGTTCTTC	CSATVTSGMYNEQFF	few	TRBV20-1	TRBJ2-1	TRBD2
TGCAGTCCTACTAGGAGACCCGGGGAGCTGTTTTTT	CSPTRRPGELFF	.	TRBV20-1	TRBJ2-2	.
TGTGCCACCACAACCGGGACAGGCTACAATGAGCAGTTCTTC	CATTTGTGYNEQFF	.	TRBV10-3	TRBJ2-1	TRBD1
TGCGCCAGCAGTGAGTCTGCGGGAGGGCGTAATGAGCAGTTCTTC	CASSESAGGRNEQFF	.	TRBV10-2	TRBJ2-1	TRBD2
TGTGCCAGCAGTTTCAACATCGCAATCTATGGCTACACCTTC	CASSFNIAIYGYTF	many	TRBV27	TRBJ1-2	.
TGTGCCAGTAGGTCGGGGGCTCGGTACGAGCAGTACTTC	CASRSGARYEQYF	many	TRBV27	TRBJ2-7	.
TGTGCCAGCAGTGGGGGACTAGCGGGAGAGCAGTACTTC	CASSGGLAGEQYF	few	TRBV12-3/TRBV12-4	TRBJ2-7	TRBD2
TGTGCCAGCTCACCAGTCGGACTAGCGGCCTCCTACGAGCAGTACTTC	CASSPVGLAASYEQYF	many	TRBV18	TRBJ2-7	TRBD2
TGTGCCAGTAGTATAGAGGAGCGGGAGTACCACGAGCAGTACTTC	CASSIEEREYHEQYF	.	TRBV19	TRBJ2-7	TRBD2
TGTGCCAGCTCAGGGACCGAGGGGACCCAGTACTTC	CASSGTEGTQYF	.	TRBV18	TRBJ2-5	.
TGTGCCAGCAGTGACTGGGGGGGCGAAGATACGCAGTATTTT	CASSDWGGEDTQYF	many	TRBV6-1	TRBJ2-3	.
TGTGCCAGCAGTTTAAGATGGGGACTAGCGGGAGTGATGAGCACAGATACGCAGTATTTT	CASSLRWGLAGVMSTDTQYF	.	TRBV12-3/TRBV12-4	TRBJ2-3	TRBD2
TGCGCCAGCAGCTTCGGGACAGCTCTACAAGAGACCCAGTACTTC	CASSFGTALQETQYF	.	TRBV5-1	TRBJ2-5	TRBD1
TGTGCCATCCGATACTCTGGAAACACCATATATTTT	CAIRYSGNTIYF	once	TRBV10-3	TRBJ1-3	.
TGTGCCAGCAGTTTAGAATCTAGGGTTCACGAGCAGTACTTC	CASSLESRVHEQYF	.	TRBV12-3/TRBV12-4	TRBJ2-7	.
TGCGCCAGCAGCCAAGATCCGGGGGGATATGAAAAACTGTTTTTT	CASSQDPGGYEKLFF	.	TRBV4-1	TRBJ1-4	.
TGTGCCAGCAGGTCGGGGACAGGGGACACTAACTATGGCTACACCTTC	CASRSGTGDTNYGYTF	.	TRBV12-3/TRBV12-4	TRBJ1-2	TRBD1
TGTGCCAGCAGCTTTGACAGTGGGGGGGATCAGCCCCAGCATTTT	CASSFDSGGDQPQHF	.	TRBV2	TRBJ1-5	.
TGTGCTAGCAGCTTAGACCAGGGTACCGGGGAGCTGTTTTTT	CASSLDQGTGELFF	.	TRBV7-7	TRBJ2-2	.
TGTGCCAGCAGTTCCTCCCTACTAGCGGAACTTGGGGATACGCAGTATTTT	CASSSSLLAELGDTQYF	many	TRBV28	TRBJ2-3	TRBD2
TGTGCCTGGAGTGGGGGAAACGAGCAGTACTTC	CAWSGGNEQYF	many	TRBV30	TRBJ2-7	.
TGTGCCAGCAGCGGCGGCCTCGCGGGAACTTTTACCTACGAGCAGTACTTC	CASSGGLAGTFTYEQYF	many	TRBV6-1	TRBJ2-7	.
TGTGCCAGCAGCTTGGCCGGGGGGCGTGAGCAGTTCTTC	CASSLAGGREQFF	many	TRBV5-5	TRBJ2-1	.
TGCAGTGCCTCAACAGGACAGGGTCGCCGGGAGCAGTACTTC	CSASTGQGRREQYF	many	TRBV20-1	TRBJ2-7	TRBD1
TGTGCCTGGAGTGTACGCCTCAGGACAGGCGCTAACTATGGCTACACCTTC	CAWSVRLRTGANYGYTF	many	TRBV30	TRBJ1-2	TRBD1
TGTGCCAGCAGCCAACGGGACTCCTCCACAGATACGCAGTATTTT	CASSQRDSSTDTQYF	once	TRBV11-2	TRBJ2-3	.
TGTGCCAGTAGTGTTAACAATGAGCAGTTCTTC	CASSVNNEQFF	few	TRBV19	TRBJ2-1	.
TGCGCCAGCAGCCCCGGGACAGCCCTCGCGTACGAGCAGTACTTC	CASSPGTALAYEQYF	.	TRBV5-1	TRBJ2-7	TRBD1
TGTGCCAGCAGCCGTGATGTGGCGTTGACAGATACGCAGTATTTT	CASSRDVALTDTQYF	many	TRBV3-1	TRBJ2-3	.
TGTGCCAGCAGTCCTCTCGATAACAACCGGGCCTTGCCGGACGAGCAGTACTTC	CASSPLDNNRALPDEQYF	many	TRBV28	TRBJ2-7	.
TGCGCCAGCAGCCAGAGTACGGGGGCAAGGTGGAGGTTCACTGAAGCTTTCTTT	CASSQSTGARWRFTEAFF	many	TRBV5-1	TRBJ1-1	.